This TCR beta chain comes out of a study of lymphopenia after photon versus proton radiotherapy. Whole-study results and caveats: Oligoclonal CD8+ Temra expansion after nadir drove photon patients' diversity drop. Survival link was tested only in deceased patients; proton benefit remains a possibility.

The CDR3 covers 13 residues. CDR1 is GTSNPN, CDR2 SVGIG, per germline (reference sequence). Deletions cut 2 bases from V and 5 bases from J, with 13 bases between. Sequencing used immunoSEQ multiplex PCR; TCRdb keeps in-frame clones, though not all of them. The table has about 160,000 clones, 80% to 90% seen once. A remark on this clone: Its antigen remains unknown.

The clonotype was recovered from a man over 45 with gastric cancer. The starting material was peripheral blood, obtained from a patient treated with photon-based radiotherapy. The chain uses TRBV30 and TRBJ2-7; the D is unclear. The CDR3 region has the DNA TGTGCCTGGAGTCGAGGACCCCGCAACGAGCAGTACTTC. It codes for CAWSRGPRNEQYF.